What follows describes a single T cell receptor beta chain. The data are from a study of blood T cell repertoires in COVID-19. About the research overall: Specimens from acute and convalescent COVID-19 originated in the United States, Italy and Spain. PBMCs, B-cell-depleted T cells, or T cells provided the cDNA or gDNA that made up the material.

Authors' analysis steps: Nucleated cell counts were estimated from reference gene primer amplification. Produced via immunoSEQ multiplex PCR; TCRdb's table is partial and in-frame only. V, J and clone size were drawn from that table, and D and trimming were deduced from the DNA. The data show 80,000 to 100,000 clones, over 75% seen once. The J segment lost 6 bases and the V segment lost 2 bases, leaving 3 bases of the junction unmatched. The CDR3 spans 13 residues. Germline V lookup: CDR1 LNHNV, CDR2 YYDKDF (reference sequence). The specimen was peripheral blood. The clonotype comes from a man between 60 and 70 years old with acute or convalescent COVID-19. The J gene is TRBJ2-7, the V gene TRBV15; 8 nucleotides line up with TRBD2. The CDR3 spells CATSRRRGAEQYF. The DNA for the CDR3 is TGTGCCACCAGCAGAAGGCGGGGGGCCGAGCAGTACTTC.